The clone carrying this TCR beta chain came up a few times. Its antigen remains unknown. From germline, CDR1 is SGHVS and CDR2 FNYEAQ. V trimming: 8 bases; J trimming: 5 bases; junction bases outside the gene matches: 13. The CDR3 contains 15 residues. These data are taken from a study of T-cell memory formation after mild COVID-19. Study as a whole: There were largely donor-specific TCR clusters. Study results and limitations: Pre-infection memory already had some responding clones, implying cross-reactive memory joined.

TCRdb called the 5' RACE reads again in MiXCR, with one record for every CDR3 protein. The top ten hold roughly 8% of the sample, which has about 560,000 distinct CDR3 sequences, roughly 17% seen once. The sample taken for sequencing was PBMCs or a T cell subset sorted from them (not recorded which). This rearrangement joins TRBV7-6 to TRBJ2-5; TRBD2 matches at 8 bases. This receptor was obtained from an adult woman who had mild COVID-19 (a few samples of this study predate the infection). Cell type and time point are not known. DNA for the CDR3: TGTGCCAGCTGGAAAAGCGGGGGCCACTGGGAGACCCAGTACTTC. This codes for CASWKSGGHWETQYF.